A selection of T cell receptor beta chains follows, all from one sample in a study of cytomegalovirus exposure and HLA in healthy donors. Assay used: immunoSEQ multiplex PCR; TCRdb lists only in-frame clones, some missing. Here the sample spans about 170,000 clones, 84% being singletons. The sample comprised PBMCs. Source of these receptors: a man aged 18 to 30 in good health and CMV-seronegative. Both conserved end residues are part of each CDR3. The order of the fields is V gene, clone size, D gene, J gene, CDR3 DNA, CDR3 protein. A D gene is named only where the DNA matches it firmly. Clone size is shown for a subset of rows, as once, few, many or a class of expanded clone.

TRBV19	many	-	TRBJ2-6	TGTGCCAGTAGTATCAATGTTCCTGGGGCCAACGTCCTGACTTTC	CASSINVPGANVLTF
TRBV14	-	TRBD2	TRBJ2-1	TGTGCCAGCAGCGTCCTAGCGGGAGTCGTGAATGAGCAGTTCTTC	CASSVLAGVVNEQFF
TRBV9	-	TRBD2	TRBJ2-2	TGTGCCAGCAGCGGGGGGGGGACTGGCACCGGGGAGCTGTTTTTT	CASSGGGTGTGELFF
TRBV10-3	-	TRBD2	TRBJ2-3	TGTGCCATCAGTGAGACGGCTAGCGGACGCACAGATACGCAGTATTTT	CAISETASGRTDTQYF
TRBV5-1	-	TRBD1	TRBJ2-3	TGCGCCAGCAGAAAAGAGGGACAGGGCACAGATACGCAGTATTTT	CASRKEGQGTDTQYF
TRBV29-1	-	-	TRBJ1-3	TGCAGCGCTATGTACTCTGGAAACACCATATATTTT	CSAMYSGNTIYF
TRBV19	-	-	TRBJ2-3	TGTGCCAGTAGTATAGATTTCGGGTTCCCAGATACGCAGTATTTT	CASSIDFGFPDTQYF
TRBV19	once	-	TRBJ1-1	TGTGCCAGTACCAATCGACAGGTCCTCACTGAAGCTTTCTTT	CASTNRQVLTEAFF
TRBV9	-	TRBD1	TRBJ2-7	TGTGCCAGCAGCCCCCGAATGACAGGGGATTACGAGCAGTACTTC	CASSPRMTGDYEQYF
TRBV7-2	-	-	TRBJ2-1	TGTGCCAGCAGCTTAGCTGTCGGGGTCGAACTGTTCTTC	CASSLAVGVELFF
TRBV7-9	-	-	TRBJ1-6	TGTGCCAGCAGCTTAGATGGCAATTCACCCCTCCACTTT	CASSLDGNSPLHF
TRBV9	-	-	TRBJ2-7	TGTGCCAGCAGCGTAGGACAGGGAGGACGCTACGAGCAGTACTTC	CASSVGQGGRYEQYF
TRBV5-6	-	-	TRBJ1-1	TGTGCCAGCAGTAAAGACAGGAACACTGAAGCTTTCTTT	CASSKDRNTEAFF
TRBV6-5	-	-	TRBJ2-3	TGTGCCAGCTCTTCCCGGAGTGGGACAGATACGCAGTATTTT	CASSSRSGTDTQYF
TRBV5-1	-	TRBD1	TRBJ2-7	TGCGCCAGCAGCATACTGACAGGGCACGAGCAGTACTTC	CASSILTGHEQYF
TRBV5-4	-	-	TRBJ1-4	TGTGCCAGCAGCTCCGGTTTGCTTAATGAAAAACTGTTTTTT	CASSSGLLNEKLFF
TRBV7-9	-	-	TRBJ1-2	TGTTCCAGCAGTTCGACATCGGGAGGCTACACCTTC	CSSSSTSGGYTF
TRBV5-1	-	-	TRBJ1-4	TGCGCCAGCAGCCCAGTTACCTCTAATGAAAAACTGTTTTTT	CASSPVTSNEKLFF
TRBV7-6	once	-	TRBJ2-3	TGTGCCAGCAGCTCCGCTATTGCTAGCACAGATACGCAGTATTTT	CASSSAIASTDTQYF
TRBV9	-	-	TRBJ1-3	TGTGCCAGCAGCGTAGAAGCATCTGGAAACACCATATATTTT	CASSVEASGNTIYF
TRBV7-2	-	TRBD2	TRBJ2-7	TGTGCCAGCAGCTTAGTCCGGACTAGCGGGGGGTTCTACGAGCAGTACTTC	CASSLVRTSGGFYEQYF
TRBV27	-	-	TRBJ2-1	TGTGCCAGCAAGGAAAGACTTCGGAATGAGCAGTTCTTC	CASKERLRNEQFF
TRBV9	-	-	TRBJ2-7	TGTGCCAGCAGCGTAGATCCCGGACTCATATACGAGCAGTACTTC	CASSVDPGLIYEQYF
TRBV25-1	-	-	TRBJ2-3	TGTGCCAGCAGTGTTAGCGGCACAGATACGCAGTATTTT	CASSVSGTDTQYF
TRBV2	-	TRBD2	TRBJ2-2	TGTGCCAGCAGTCGACTAGCGGGGGGTACGAACACCGGGGAGCTGTTTTTT	CASSRLAGGTNTGELFF
TRBV10-1	-	TRBD2	TRBJ2-5	TGCGCCAGCAGTGTCCCCCCCGCGGGGGGGCAGCAAGAGACCCAGTACTTC	CASSVPPAGGQQETQYF
TRBV7-9	once	-	TRBJ2-7	TGTTCCAGCAGCGGTCGGGACACCCCATCGCAGTACTTC	CSSSGRDTPSQYF
TRBV21-1	once	-	TRBJ2-7	TGTGCCAGCAGCAAAGCCCGGACAGGGGGCAAGCTAGCGCCTTCCTACGAGCAGTACTTC	CASSKARTGGKLAPSYEQYF
TRBV2	once	-	TRBJ2-2	TGTGCCAGCAGCCCCGACTTACACCACGGGGAGCTGTTTTTT	CASSPDLHHGELFF